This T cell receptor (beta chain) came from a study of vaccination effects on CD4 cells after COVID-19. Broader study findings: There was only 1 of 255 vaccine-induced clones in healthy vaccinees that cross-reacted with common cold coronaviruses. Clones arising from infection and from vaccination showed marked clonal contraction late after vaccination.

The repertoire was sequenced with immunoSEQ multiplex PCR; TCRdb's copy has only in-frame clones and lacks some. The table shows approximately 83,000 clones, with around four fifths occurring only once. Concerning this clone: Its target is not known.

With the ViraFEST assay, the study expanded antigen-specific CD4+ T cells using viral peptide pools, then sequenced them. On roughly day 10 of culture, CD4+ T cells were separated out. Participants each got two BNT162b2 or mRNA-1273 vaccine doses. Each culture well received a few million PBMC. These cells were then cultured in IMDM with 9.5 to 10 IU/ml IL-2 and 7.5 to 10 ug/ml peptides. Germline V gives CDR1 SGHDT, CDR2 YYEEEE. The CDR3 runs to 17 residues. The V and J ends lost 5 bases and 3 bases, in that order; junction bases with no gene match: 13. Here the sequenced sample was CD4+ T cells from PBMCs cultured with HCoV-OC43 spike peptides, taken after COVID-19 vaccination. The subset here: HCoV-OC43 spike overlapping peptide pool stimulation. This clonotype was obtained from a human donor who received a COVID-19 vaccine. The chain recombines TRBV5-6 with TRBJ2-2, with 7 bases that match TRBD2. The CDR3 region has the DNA TGTGCCAGCAGTTCGATAAAAAGCGGGGAGCACACCGGGGAGCTGTTTTTT. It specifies CASSSIKSGEHTGELFF.